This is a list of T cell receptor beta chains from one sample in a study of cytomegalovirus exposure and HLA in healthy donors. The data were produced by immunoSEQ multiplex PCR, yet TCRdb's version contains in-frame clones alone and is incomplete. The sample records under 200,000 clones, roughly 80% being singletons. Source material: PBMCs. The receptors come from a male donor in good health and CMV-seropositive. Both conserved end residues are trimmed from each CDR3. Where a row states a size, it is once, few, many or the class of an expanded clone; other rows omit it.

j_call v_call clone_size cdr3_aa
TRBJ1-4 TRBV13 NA ASAGTPHNEKLF
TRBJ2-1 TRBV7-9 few SSSLGRSEQF
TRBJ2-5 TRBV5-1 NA ASSQPSGGKGETQY
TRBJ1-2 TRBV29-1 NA SVGGGQEVRGNYGYT
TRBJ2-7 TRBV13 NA ASSLAIAGGPYEQY
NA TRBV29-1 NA SVGSGLATYEQY
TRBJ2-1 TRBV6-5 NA ASRLLAYNEQF
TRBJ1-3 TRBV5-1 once ASSLDGAGNTIY
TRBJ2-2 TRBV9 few ASSVGLYTGELF
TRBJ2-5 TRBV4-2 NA ASSQEESLQTQY
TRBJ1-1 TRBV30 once AWSVFWGVNTEAF
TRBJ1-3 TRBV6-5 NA ASTPQSGGNTIY
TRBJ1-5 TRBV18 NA ASSKGQGDNQPQH
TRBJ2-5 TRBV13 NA ASSLGTEETQY
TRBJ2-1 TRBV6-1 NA ASSEAGMGQGEREQF
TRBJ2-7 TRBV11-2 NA ASSLGTGVSWEQY
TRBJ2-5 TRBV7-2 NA ASSPGTSGSIGETQY
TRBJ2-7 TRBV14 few ASSQVSAGYEQY
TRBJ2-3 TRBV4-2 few ASSPLAGDTDTQY
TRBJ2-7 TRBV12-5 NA ASGFGQGEQY
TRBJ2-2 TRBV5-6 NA ASSLAGGSGELF
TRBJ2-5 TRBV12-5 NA ASGRGTSGRGGETQY
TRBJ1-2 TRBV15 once ATSRDLLAGREDRGGYT
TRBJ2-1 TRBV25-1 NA ASSELRGSRYNEQF
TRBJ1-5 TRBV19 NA ASIPQWGDQPQH
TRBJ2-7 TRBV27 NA ASRGGYEQY
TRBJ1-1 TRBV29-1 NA SVGQGNTEAF
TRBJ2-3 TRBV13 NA ASTVDRVSTDTQY
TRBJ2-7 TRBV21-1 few ASSKDERDSYEQY
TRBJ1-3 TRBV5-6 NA ASSLRVSGNTIY
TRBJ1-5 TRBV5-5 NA ASSSGQSPWNQPQH
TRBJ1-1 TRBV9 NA ASTTGERVTEAF
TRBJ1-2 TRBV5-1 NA ASSPQVDRGYGYT
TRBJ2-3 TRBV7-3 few ASRAGTSGSTDTQY
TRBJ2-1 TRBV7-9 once SSSLGSGGGYNEQF
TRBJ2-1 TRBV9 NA ASSVDGRDRLLEF
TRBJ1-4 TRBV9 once ASSVAGAANEKLF
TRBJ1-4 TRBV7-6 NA ASSLARPGHINEKLF
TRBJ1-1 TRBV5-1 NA ASSAGLTGGNTEAF
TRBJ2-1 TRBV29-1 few SVDLAGGGGDDEQF
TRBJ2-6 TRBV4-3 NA ASSPEKSGANVLT
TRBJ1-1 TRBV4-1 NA ASSPWGANTEAF
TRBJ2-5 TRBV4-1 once ASSPRQGRFEETQY